Below, 17 T cell receptor beta chains from the same sample are listed, as sequenced in a study of T cells in Graves' hyperthyroidism and ophthalmopathy. RNA transcripts were the template for amplifying TCR beta CDR3 regions. Primed by the HTBI set, a first-round RT-PCR was run on the TCR CDR3. TCRdb ran MiXCR on the multiplex PCR reads and lists one entry per CDR3 protein. The repertoire includes around 530,000 distinct CDR3 sequences, about 15% of them detected once, and 15% to 20% sits in the top ten. The specimen was blood. These TCRs come from a woman younger than 35 with Graves' ophthalmopathy.

The table lists this clonotype with a few counts. V and J are TRBV18 and TRBJ1-4, with D perhaps matching TRBD1 (5 bases). CDR1 is KGHSH, CDR2 LQKENI, per germline. V was shortened by 2 bases and J by 0 bases, with 7 bases between the two germline ends. The length of the CDR3 is 15 residues. CDR3 in amino acids: CASSPAGPTNEKLFF. The CDR3 nucleotides read TGTGCCAGCTCACCAGCAGGGCCAACTAATGAAAAACTGTTTTTT.

This clonotype was seen repeatedly, ten times or more. This chain uses TRBV12-3 or TRBV12-4 with TRBJ2-1; 13 bases agree with TRBD2. The CDR3 extends over 15 amino acids. V dropped 7 bases and J dropped 9; count of bases not matched to a gene: 9. The DNA of the CDR3 is TGTGCCAGCACCACAACTAGCGGGGGGGCCGGTGAGCAGTTCTTC. Protein: CASTTTSGGAGEQFF.

The V gene is TRBV6-5, the J gene TRBJ1-1; D uncertain. V shed 1 base and J shed 1 base, with 13 bases lying between them. Germline CDR1 reads MNHEY; CDR2 reads SVGAGI. This CDR3 has 16 residues. This CDR3 is CASSYYYPGENTEAFF. The CDR3, as DNA: TGTGCCAGCAGTTACTATTATCCGGGTGAGAACACTGAAGCTTTCTTT.

In this sample, this clonotype turned up many times. The chain has TRBV12-3 or TRBV12-4 and TRBJ2-5, with 10 bases identical to TRBD1. The CDR3 sequence is 14 residues long. V shed 5 bases, J shed 3 bases, and the junction held 3 bases outside the gene matches. CDR3 coding DNA: TGTGCCAGCAGTCCGACAGGGGGCAAAGAGACCCAGTACTTC. Protein product: CASSPTGGKETQYF.

This clonotype has a count of ten or more. The V gene is TRBV3-1, the J gene TRBJ1-5; D gene ambiguous. From germline, CDR1 is LGHDT and CDR2 YNNKEL (reference sequence). This CDR3 contains 13 residues. Trimming took off 4 bases at V and 7 bases at J, with 11 bases between the two ends. For the CDR3, the DNA is TGTGCCAGCAGCCCCGCCTCAGCGCAGCCCCAGCATTTT. This encodes CASSPASAQPQHF.

The rearrangement links TRBV2 to TRBJ1-6, with 12 positions matching TRBD1. The junction had 13 bases not matched to a gene; V was cut back by 6 bases and J by 7 bases. Germline CDR1 reads SNHLY; CDR2 reads FYNNEI. CDR3 length equals 18 residues. CDR3 loop: CASRGPFIGTGGNSPLHF. The CDR3 DNA follows: TGTGCCAGCAGGGGGCCCTTCATCGGGACAGGGGGCAATTCACCCCTCCACTTT.

Many counts were recorded for this clonotype. The chain uses TRBV15 and TRBJ1-1; D gene ambiguous. Per the germline V gene, CDR1 is LNHNV and CDR2 is YYDKDF (reference sequence). V lost 6 bases and J lost 1, with 9 bases in between. The CDR3 is 13 residues long. CDR3 protein: CATSARSNTEAFF. The CDR3 DNA is TGTGCCACCAGTGCGAGGTCGAACACTGAAGCTTTCTTT.

This clonotype has a handful of counts. The chain couples TRBV5-4 to TRBJ2-7; 10 positions agree with TRBD1. The CDR3 consists of 15 residues. Trimming cost V 0 bases and J 3 bases; bases outside gene matches: 3. Germline-derived CDR1 and CDR2 are SGHNT and YYREEE (reference sequence). CDR3 DNA sequence: TGTGCCAGCAGCTTGGCGGGACAGGGGCGCTACGAGCAGTACTTC. It yields the protein CASSLAGQGRYEQYF.

This clonotype was picked up a small number of times. The rearrangement links TRBV20-1 to TRBJ2-5, with 8 bases aligning to TRBD2. Germline V gives CDR1 DFQATT, CDR2 SNEGSKA (reference sequence). The CDR3 length is 16 residues. Trimming removed 0 bases from V and 1 base from J; junction bases left unmatched: 7. CDR3 region: CSARDVRGGAQETQYF. CDR3 bases: TGCAGTGCTAGAGATGTCCGGGGGGGGGCCCAAGAGACCCAGTACTTC.

The gene calls are TRBV3-1 and TRBJ1-5; a weak D match, TRBD1 (5 bases). The CDR3 totals 16 residues. Germline values: CDR1 LGHDT, CDR2 YNNKEL (reference sequence). Trimming took 0 bases from V and 6 from J, leaving 15 bases between them. The CDR3 region is CASSQEIGGSRQPQHF. CDR3 in DNA: TGTGCCAGCAGCCAAGAGATTGGGGGGAGTCGTCAGCCCCAGCATTTT. Using reference TRBV3-1 and TRBJ1-5 for the parts outside the CDR3, the full variable domain is DTAVSQTPKYLVTQMGNDKSIKCEQNLGHDTMYWYKQDSKKFLKIMFSYNNKELIINETVPNRFSPKSPDKAHLNLHINSLELGDSAVYFCASSQEIGGSRQPQHFGDGTRLSIL.

V and J are TRBV10-3 and TRBJ2-3, with a possible D match to TRBD2 (6 bases). This CDR3 has 14 residues. The germline V gene encodes CDR1 ENHRY and CDR2 SYGVKD. V lost 0 bases, J lost 2 bases, and 6 bases lay in between. The CDR3 nucleotides are TGTGCCATCAGTGAGTCGCGGGACACAGATACGCAGTATTTT. It is translated as CAISESRDTDTQYF.

This clonotype was found many times. The chain couples TRBV20-1 to TRBJ2-7; D is possibly TRBD1 or TRBD2 (5 bases each). The CDR3 is 14 residues long. Per the germline V gene, CDR1 is DFQATT and CDR2 is SNEGSKA (reference sequence). Deletions cut 2 bases from V and 4 bases from J, with 15 bases between. The CDR3 reads CSARPWDAQYEQYF. The CDR3 nucleotides are TGCAGTGCTAGACCCTGGGACGCTCAATACGAGCAGTACTTC.

This clonotype was counted between two and nine times. CDR3 sequence reads: CASRPAGGETQYF. The CDR3, as DNA: TGTGCCAGCAGACCAGCGGGGGGAGAGACCCAGTACTTC. This chain joins TRBV12-3 or TRBV12-4 and TRBJ2-5, with 9 bases that match TRBD2. V was clipped by 6 bases and J by 4 bases; unmatched bases: 3. The CDR3 contains 13 residues.

This clonotype was picked up many times. The V and J genes are TRBV6-2 or TRBV6-3 and TRBJ2-7; 11 bases are a match to TRBD2. CDR1 is MNHEY and CDR2 is SVGEGT in the germline V gene. With 6 bases clipped from V and 4 bases from J, the junction kept 11 bases outside the gene matches. The CDR3 covers 16 residues. The CDR3 spells CASRPRTSGPVYEQYF. Here the CDR3 DNA reads TGTGCCAGCAGACCCCGGACTAGCGGGCCCGTTTACGAGCAGTACTTC.

There are a few counts of this clonotype. The chain carries TRBV20-1 and TRBJ1-1, with D possibly matching TRBD1 (6 bases). The V and J ends lost 4 bases and 2 bases respectively, with 17 bases between them. CDR1 is DFQATT, CDR2 SNEGSKA, per germline (reference sequence). There are 15 residues in the CDR3. CDR3 in amino acids: CSAILDSRLNTEAFF. For the CDR3, the DNA is TGCAGTGCTATCCTGGACAGCCGGCTTAACACTGAAGCTTTCTTT.

This clonotype was observed many times. The rearrangement links TRBV20-1 to TRBJ2-7; TRBD1 aligns across 8 bases. There are 15 residues in the CDR3. The germline V gene encodes CDR1 DFQATT and CDR2 SNEGSKA (reference sequence). With V trimmed by 1 base and J by 0 bases, 5 bases remained unmatched. The CDR3 here is CSARGLDRVSYEQYF. The CDR3 DNA is TGCAGTGCTAGAGGTCTGGACAGGGTCTCCTACGAGCAGTACTTC.

The chain is built from TRBV19 and TRBJ2-2; unclear D gene. V lost 5 bases, J lost 2 bases, and 9 bases lay in between. The CDR3 covers 14 residues. CDR1 is LNHDA, CDR2 SQIVND, per germline (reference sequence). CDR3 sequence: CASSAYSNTGELFF. CDR3 sequence (DNA): TGTGCCAGTAGTGCCTACTCAAACACCGGGGAGCTGTTTTTT.